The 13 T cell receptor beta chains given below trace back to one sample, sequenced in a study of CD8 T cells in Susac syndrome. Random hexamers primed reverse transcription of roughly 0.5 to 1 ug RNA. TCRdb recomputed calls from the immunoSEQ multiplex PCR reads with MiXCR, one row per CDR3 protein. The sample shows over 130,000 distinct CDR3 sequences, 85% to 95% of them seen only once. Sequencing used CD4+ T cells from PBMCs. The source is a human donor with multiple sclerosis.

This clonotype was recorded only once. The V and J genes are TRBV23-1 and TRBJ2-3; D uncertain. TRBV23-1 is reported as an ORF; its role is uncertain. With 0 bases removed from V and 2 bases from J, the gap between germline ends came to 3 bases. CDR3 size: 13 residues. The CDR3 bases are TGCGCCAGCAGTCAATCTGTCACAGATACGCAGTATTTT. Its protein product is CASSQSVTDTQYF.

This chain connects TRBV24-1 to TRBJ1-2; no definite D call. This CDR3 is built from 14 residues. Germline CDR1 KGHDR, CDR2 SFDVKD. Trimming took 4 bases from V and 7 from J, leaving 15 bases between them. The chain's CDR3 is CATSDPARDTGYTF. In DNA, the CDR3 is TGTGCCACCAGTGACCCGGCTAGGGATACTGGCTACACCTTC.

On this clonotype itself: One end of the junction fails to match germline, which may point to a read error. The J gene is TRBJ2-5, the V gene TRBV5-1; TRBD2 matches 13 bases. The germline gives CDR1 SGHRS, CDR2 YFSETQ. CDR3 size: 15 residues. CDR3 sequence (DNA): TGCGCCAGCAGCTGGACTAGCGGGGGTCAAGGGACCCAGTACTTC. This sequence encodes CASSWTSGGQGTQYF.

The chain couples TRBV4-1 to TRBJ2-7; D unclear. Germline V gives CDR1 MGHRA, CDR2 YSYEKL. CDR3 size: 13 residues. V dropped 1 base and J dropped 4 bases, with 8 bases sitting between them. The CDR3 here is CASSQAPFYEQYF. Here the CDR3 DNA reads TGCGCCAGCAGCCAAGCCCCCTTTTACGAGCAGTACTTC.

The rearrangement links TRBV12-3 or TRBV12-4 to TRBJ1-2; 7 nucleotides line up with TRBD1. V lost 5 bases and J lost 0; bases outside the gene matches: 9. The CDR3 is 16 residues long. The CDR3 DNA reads TGTGCCAGCAGTCCCTTAAGACAGGGATCTAACTATGGCTACACCTTC. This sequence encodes CASSPLRQGSNYGYTF.

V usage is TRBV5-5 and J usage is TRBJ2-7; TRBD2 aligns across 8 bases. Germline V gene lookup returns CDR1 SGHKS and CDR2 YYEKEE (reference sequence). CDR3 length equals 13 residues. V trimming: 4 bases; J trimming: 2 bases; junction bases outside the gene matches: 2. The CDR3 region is CASSGAGAYEQYF. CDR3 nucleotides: TGTGCCAGCAGCGGAGCGGGGGCCTACGAGCAGTACTTC.

The CDR3 DNA is TGTGCCAGCAGTCCCGACGGGGGTTATGGCTACACCTTC. It yields the protein CASSPDGGYGYTF. V and J are TRBV7-2 and TRBJ1-2, with TRBD1 as a possible D gene (5 bases). Germline V gene lookup returns CDR1 SGHTA and CDR2 FQGNSA. V lost 6 bases and J 5 bases, leaving 13 bases between the germline ends. The CDR3 extends over 13 amino acids.

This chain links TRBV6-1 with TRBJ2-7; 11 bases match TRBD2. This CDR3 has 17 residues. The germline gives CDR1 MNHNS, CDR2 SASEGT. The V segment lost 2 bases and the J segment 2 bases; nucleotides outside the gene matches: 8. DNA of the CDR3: TGTGCCAGCAGTGAAACTAGCGGGAGTTTCAGCGCCTACGAGCAGTACTTC. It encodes CASSETSGSFSAYEQYF.

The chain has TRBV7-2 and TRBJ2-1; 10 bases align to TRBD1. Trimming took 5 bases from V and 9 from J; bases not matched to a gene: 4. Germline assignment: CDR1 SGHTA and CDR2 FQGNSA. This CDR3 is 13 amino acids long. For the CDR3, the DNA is TGTGCCAGCAGCCGGGACAGGGGAACTGAGCAGTTCTTC. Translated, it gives CASSRDRGTEQFF. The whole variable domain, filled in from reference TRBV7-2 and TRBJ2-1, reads GAGVSQSPSNKVTEKGKDVELRCDPISGHTALYWYRQSLGQGLEFLIYFQGNSAPDKSGLPSDRFSAERTGGSVSTLTIQRTQQEDSAVYLCASSRDRGTEQFFGPGTRLTVL.

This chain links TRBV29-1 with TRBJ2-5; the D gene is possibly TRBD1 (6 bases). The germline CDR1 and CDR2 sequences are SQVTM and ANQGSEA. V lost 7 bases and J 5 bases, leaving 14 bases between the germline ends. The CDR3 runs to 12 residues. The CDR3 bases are TGCAGCGCAACAGGGTCAGCGGAGACCCAGTACTTC. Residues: CSATGSAETQYF. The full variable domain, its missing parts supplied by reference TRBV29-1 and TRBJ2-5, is SAVISQKPSRDICQRGTSLTIQCQVDSQVTMMFWYRQQPGQSLTLIATANQGSEATYESGFVIDKFPISRPNLTFSTLTVSNMSPEDSSIYLCSATGSAETQYFGPGTRLLVL.

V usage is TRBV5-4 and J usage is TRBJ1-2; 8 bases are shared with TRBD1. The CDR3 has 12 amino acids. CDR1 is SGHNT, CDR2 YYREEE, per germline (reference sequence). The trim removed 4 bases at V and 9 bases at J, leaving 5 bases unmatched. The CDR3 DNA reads TGTGCCAGCAGCGATAGACAGGGGCGCTACACCTTC. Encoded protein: CASSDRQGRYTF.

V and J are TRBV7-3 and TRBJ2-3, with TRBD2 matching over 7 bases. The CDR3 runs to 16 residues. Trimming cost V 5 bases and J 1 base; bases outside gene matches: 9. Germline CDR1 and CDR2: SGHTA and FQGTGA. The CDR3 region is CASSQRTSFRTDTQYF. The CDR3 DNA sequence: TGTGCCAGCAGCCAACGGACTAGTTTTCGCACAGATACGCAGTATTTT. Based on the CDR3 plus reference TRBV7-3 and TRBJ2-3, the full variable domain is GAGVSQTPSNKVTEKGKYVELRCDPISGHTALYWYRQSLGQGPEFLIYFQGTGAADDSGLPNDRFFAVRPEGSVSTLKIQRTERGDSAVYLCASSQRTSFRTDTQYFGPGTRLTVL.

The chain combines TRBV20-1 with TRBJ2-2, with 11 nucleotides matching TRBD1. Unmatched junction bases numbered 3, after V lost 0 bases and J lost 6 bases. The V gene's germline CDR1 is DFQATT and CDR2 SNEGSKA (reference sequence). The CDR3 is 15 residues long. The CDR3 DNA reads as TGCAGTGCTAGAGAAGCGGGACAGGGGGCCGGGGAGCTGTTTTTT. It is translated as CSAREAGQGAGELFF.